This T cell receptor beta chain was obtained from a study of blood T cell repertoires in COVID-19. This clone was observed a few times. This table comes from immunoSEQ multiplex PCR, and its TCRdb copy is limited to in-frame clones, with some not included. Counted here are over 350,000 clones, approximately 90% occurring once; the ten biggest clones make up roughly 1.2%. Germline V lookup: CDR1 MNHEY, CDR2 SMNVEV (reference sequence). The V end was cut by 3 bases, the J end by 6 bases, with 9 bases between. This CDR3 is 13 amino acids long. Cohort placement rested on clinical history that participants reported themselves.

The chain is built from TRBV27 and TRBJ1-5, with D tentatively TRBD1 (6 bases). Sequenced input: PBMCs or T cells enriched from blood (not recorded which). This receptor was taken from a young woman who had recovered from COVID-19. The DNA for the CDR3 is TGTGCCAGCAGTTTTTCAGGGGCTCAGCCCCAGCATTTT. This codes for CASSFSGAQPQHF.